This T cell receptor beta chain was profiled in a study of T cells in Graves' hyperthyroidism and ophthalmopathy. Study-wide results and caveats: Separating ophthalmopathy from stable hyperthyroidism was achieved by a 13 V-J model.

The CDR3 is 12 residues long. The germline CDR1 and CDR2 sequences are DFQATT and SNEGSKA (reference sequence). V dropped 6 bases and J dropped 8 bases, with 14 bases sitting between them. Researchers took RNA transcripts and amplified the TCR beta CDR3 regions from them. With the HTBI primer set, the TCR CDR3 went through a first round of RT-PCR. TCRdb passed the multiplex PCR reads through MiXCR, listing each CDR3 protein once. The sample records around 270,000 distinct CDR3 sequences, roughly a fifth being singletons. On the basis of clinical symptoms, serum thyroxine and TRAb, thyroid ultrasound and orbital computed tomography, diagnoses were made. PBMCs were derived from 7.5 to 10 ml fresh peripheral blood. This clonotype appeared many times. Its antigen is still unknown.

This clonotype was sampled from a man aged 45-65 years with Graves' ophthalmopathy. The chain is built from TRBV20-1 and TRBJ2-4; weak D call: TRBD2 (7 bases). The sample comprised blood. CDR3 coding DNA: TGCAGTGCAGGGGGGGGGGTTGACATTCAGTACTTC. As protein: CSAGGGVDIQYF.